The 18 T cell receptor beta chains listed next were all sequenced from one sample in a study of blood T cell repertoires in COVID-19. Produced via immunoSEQ multiplex PCR; TCRdb's table is partial and in-frame only. This table has 250,000 to 400,000 clones, approximately 88% appearing once. Material: peripheral blood. The receptors shown here come from a woman in her thirties with COVID-19, enrolled during active disease.

This chain joins TRBV11-3 and TRBJ1-1; D is possibly TRBD1 (5 bases). V gave up 0 bases and J gave up 1 base, with 6 bases separating them. Germline values: CDR1 SGHNT, CDR2 YENEEA. The CDR3 is 14 amino acids. The CDR3 reads CASSLEGENTEAFF. In nucleotides, the CDR3 is TGTGCCAGCAGCTTAGAAGGGGAGAACACTGAAGCTTTCTTT. Drawing the rest from reference TRBV11-3 and TRBJ1-1, the complete variable domain is EAGVVQSPRYKIIEKKQPVAFWCNPISGHNTLYWYLQNLGQGPELLIRYENEEAVDDSQLPKDRFSAERLKGVDSTLKIQPAELGDSAVYLCASSLEGENTEAFFGQGTRLTVV.

The rearrangement joins TRBV6-2 or TRBV6-3 to TRBJ2-1; D may be TRBD2 (5 bases). The CDR3 sequence is 17 residues long. Germline CDR1 MNHEY, CDR2 SVGEGT. The V gene lost 2 bases and the J gene lost 5 bases, with 19 bases spanning the gap. CDR3 DNA: TGTGCCAGCAGTTACCTGCGGTTTGAGGGATCCGACAATGAGCAGTTCTTC. Residues: CASSYLRFEGSDNEQFF.

The V call is TRBV4-1, the J call TRBJ1-3, with 7 positions matching TRBD1. With V trimmed by 2 bases and J by 0 bases, 7 bases remained unmatched. Germline loops: CDR1 MGHRA, CDR2 YSYEKL. The CDR3 runs 17 residues. CDR3 nucleotide sequence: TGCGCCAGCAGCCAACCCCGACAGGGACGCTCTGGAAACACCATATATTTT. Residues: CASSQPRQGRSGNTIYF.

The chain uses TRBV7-6 and TRBJ1-2; 7 nucleotides line up with TRBD1. Germline trimming cut 5 bases from V and 3 bases from J; bases unmatched to any gene: 12. Germline assignment: CDR1 SGHVS and CDR2 FNYEAQ. The CDR3 covers 16 residues. For the CDR3, the DNA is TGTGCCAGCAGCCTCACGGACTTCGGGACAGACTATGGCTACACCTTC. As protein: CASSLTDFGTDYGYTF.

Notes on this clone: The same CDR3 also results from other DNA sequences found in this sample. This rearrangement joins TRBV18 to TRBJ1-1; 8 bases fit TRBD1. Per germline, CDR1 KGHSH and CDR2 LQKENI. The CDR3 is 14 residues long. V was pared by 6 bases and J by 1 base, with 4 bases of the junction left unmatched. The CDR3, as DNA: TGTGCCAGCTCCCAAGGACAGGGGAACACTGAAGCTTTCTTT. It codes for CASSQGQGNTEAFF.

V and J are TRBV2 and TRBJ1-1; 8 nucleotides align to TRBD1. The trim removed 5 bases at V and 1 base at J, leaving 9 bases unmatched. Germline CDR1 and CDR2: SNHLY and FYNNEI. There are 16 residues in the CDR3. CDR3 DNA sequence: TGTGCCAGCAGTAGCAGGGGGCGCGGGACGAACACTGAAGCTTTCTTT. Its protein is CASSSRGRGTNTEAFF.

The chain employs TRBV11-3 and TRBJ1-2; 7 nucleotides match TRBD1. The junction had 12 bases not matched to a gene; V was cut back by 1 base and J by 4 bases. This CDR3 is 17 amino acids long. CDR1 is SGHNT, CDR2 YENEEA, per germline. The chain's CDR3 is CASSLAQGRPYVYGYTF. The CDR3, as DNA: TGTGCCAGCAGCTTAGCACAGGGGCGACCTTACGTCTATGGCTACACCTTC.

The chain links TRBV4-3 to TRBJ1-2; D possibly corresponds to TRBD1 (6 bases). V lost 0 bases to trimming and J lost 5 bases, with 13 bases between them. CDR1 is LGHNA, CDR2 YSLEER, per germline. This CDR3 is 15 amino acids long. The CDR3 coding sequence is TGCGCCAGCAGCCAAGACACCGGGACAACGTATGGCTACACCTTC. Translating it yields CASSQDTGTTYGYTF.

The CDR3 here is CSVVTVVNEQFF. DNA of the CDR3: TGCAGCGTCGTGACTGTGGTGAATGAGCAGTTCTTC. The chain employs TRBV29-1 and TRBJ2-1; D not certain. CDR3 length: 12 amino acids. V was trimmed by 6 bases and J by 7 bases, leaving 13 bases between them. Per the germline V gene, CDR1 is SQVTM and CDR2 is ANQGSEA.

V usage is TRBV5-6 and J usage is TRBJ2-7; the match to TRBD2 covers 9 bases. This CDR3 is 16 amino acids long. Germline loops: CDR1 SGHDT, CDR2 YYEEEE. Trimming at V came to 2 bases and at J to 1 base, leaving 7 bases not matched to a gene. CDR3 sequence: CASSFGAGGRSYEQYV. CDR3 nucleotides: TGTGCCAGCAGCTTCGGCGCGGGGGGGAGGTCCTACGAGCAGTACGTC.

The chain combines TRBV3-1 (or the pseudogene TRBV3-2) with TRBJ2-2, with 8 nucleotides matching TRBD2. The CDR3 sequence is 16 residues long. The germline CDR1 and CDR2 sequences are LGHDT and YNNKEL (reference sequence). Trimming took 4 bases from V and 5 from J; bases not matched to a gene: 9. As DNA, the CDR3 is TGTGCCAGCAGCCTTACGGGGGGGATTAGGACCGGGGAGCTGTTTTTT. This encodes CASSLTGGIRTGELFF.

The chain uses TRBV9 and TRBJ2-1; D might be TRBD1 (5 bases). This CDR3 has 16 residues. The V gene lost 4 bases and the J gene lost 3 bases, with 17 bases spanning the gap. CDR1 and CDR2 (germline): SGDLS, YYNGEE. The CDR3 nucleotides read TGTGCCAGCAGCTCATCTTCTAGGGGCTTCTACAATGAGCAGTTCTTC. Its protein product is CASSSSSRGFYNEQFF.

The chain uses TRBV2 and TRBJ2-3, with a tentative D call TRBD2 (5 bases). Germline CDR1 is SNHLY and CDR2 is FYNNEI. Trimming took off 6 bases at V and 6 bases at J, with 10 bases between the two ends. The CDR3 length is 12 residues. The CDR3 loop reads CASSPSRDTQYF. Here the CDR3 DNA reads TGTGCCAGCAGCCCTAGCAGGGATACGCAGTATTTT.

The chain recombines TRBV27 with TRBJ1-2; possibly TRBD1 for D (6 bases). The ends were cut back, 6 bases at V and 6 bases at J, with 14 bases in the middle. CDR1 and CDR2 (germline): MNHEY, SMNVEV (reference sequence). CDR3 length: 13 amino acids. CDR3 bases: TGTGCCAGCAGGACAGGAGTTATAGATGGCTACACCTTC. It specifies CASRTGVIDGYTF.

The chain employs TRBV7-2 and TRBJ2-1; D is possibly TRBD1 (6 bases). The V gene lost 8 bases and the J gene lost 5 bases, with 13 bases spanning the gap. The germline V gene encodes CDR1 SGHTA and CDR2 FQGNSA. This CDR3 contains 13 residues. The CDR3 bases are TGTGCCAGCGCAGCAGGGGTAAACAATGAGCAGTTCTTC. This sequence encodes CASAAGVNNEQFF.

The V gene is TRBV14, the J gene TRBJ2-2; no clear D gene. The CDR3 contains 14 residues. Trimming removed 4 bases at V and 1 base at J, with 7 bases between. Germline-derived CDR1 and CDR2 are SGHDN and FVKESK. The CDR3 protein is CASSRALNTGELFF. DNA for the CDR3: TGTGCCAGCAGCCGAGCCCTGAACACCGGGGAGCTGTTTTTT. The complete variable domain, with remaining parts taken from reference TRBV14 and TRBJ2-2, reads EAGVTQFPSHSVIEKGQTVTLRCDPISGHDNLYWYRRVMGKEIKFLLHFVKESKQDESGMPNNRFLAERTGGTYSTLKVQPAELEDSGVYFCASSRALNTGELFFGEGSRLTVL.

As DNA, the CDR3 is TGTGCCAGTTTGAGACAGGTTAACACTGAAGCTTTCTTT. Protein product: CASLRQVNTEAFF. The V gene is TRBV18, the J gene TRBJ1-1; TRBD1 might be the D (6 bases). CDR1 and CDR2 from the germline V gene are KGHSH and LQKENI. The CDR3 spans 13 residues. Between the trimmed V and J ends, which lost 9 bases and 2 bases, there was a span of 13 bases.

This chain connects TRBV7-8 to TRBJ1-1; no reliable D call. Germline V gene lookup returns CDR1 SGHVS and CDR2 FQNEAQ. The CDR3 consists of 15 residues. Between the trimmed V and J ends, which lost 0 bases and 4 bases, there was a span of 12 bases. CDR3 sequence (DNA): TGTGCCAGCAGCTTAGCCGGGGTGTCGGGCACTGAAGCTTTCTTT. Translation: CASSLAGVSGTEAFF. Filled out from reference TRBV7-8 and TRBJ1-1, the complete variable domain reads GAGVSQSPRYKVAKRGQDVALRCDPISGHVSLFWYQQALGQGPEFLTYFQNEAQLDKSGLPSDRFFAERPEGSVSTLKIQRTQQEDSAVYLCASSLAGVSGTEAFFGQGTRLTVV.